The present T cell receptor (beta chain) was sequenced within a study of human T cells and chemical hapten exposure. Broader study findings: TCRs exceeding 1 in 1000 frequency stayed unchanged with DPC sensitization.

Time point given: patch test 1, 2 weeks after DPC sensitization. Treatment described: therapeutic diphenylcyclopropenone sensitization with weekly scalp DPC. Donation of samples came from alopecia patients who were 18 to 70 years old and suitable for DPC. In the library, unique molecular identifiers were attached to individual cDNA molecules. TCRdb called the RACE reads again in MiXCR, with one record for every CDR3 protein. The data show 79,000 or so distinct CDR3 sequences, about a tenth seen once. This clonotype was picked up many times. Its antigen remains unidentified. CDR1 and CDR2 from the germline V gene are MNHNS and SASEGT. The CDR3 loop spans 13 amino acids. The junction had 4 bases not matched to a gene; V was cut back by 6 bases and J by 3 bases.

The source of this sequence is a woman between 45 and 60 years old with alopecia areata. Some clones in this sample may be carry-over from other donors' samples. The chain employs TRBV6-1 and TRBJ1-1, with 7 bases identical to TRBD1. Sequencing used whole blood, obtained in connection with sensitization to the hapten diphenylcyclopropenone (DPC). In DNA, the CDR3 is TGTGCCAGCAGACCCGACAGGGACACTGAAGCTTTCTTT. Protein product: CASRPDRDTEAFF.